What follows are 2 T cell receptor beta chains derived from one specimen sequenced in a study of cytomegalovirus exposure and HLA in healthy donors. A multiplex PCR was run with 60 Vbeta primers and 13 Jbeta primers. Generated by immunoSEQ multiplex PCR, the TCRdb table keeps only in-frame clones and is missing some. Here the sample spans approximately 160,000 clones, approximately 84% being singletons. The sample was PBMCs. The receptor set was obtained from a girl aged 10 to 17 in good health and CMV-seropositive.

The chain uses TRBV30 and TRBJ2-1; 8 bases fit TRBD2. This CDR3 is built from 14 residues. Germline V gene data show CDR1 as GTSNPN and CDR2 as SVGIG (reference sequence). Trimming took 4 bases from V and 5 from J; bases not matched to a gene: 7. The CDR3, as DNA: TGTGCCTGGACCCCTCGGGGGGGGGACAATGAGCAGTTCTTC. Amino acid sequence: CAWTPRGGDNEQFF.

The rearrangement links TRBV7-2 to TRBJ2-3, with 9 nucleotides matching TRBD2. The CDR3 runs 16 residues. Unmatched junction bases numbered 2, after V lost 0 bases and J lost 1 base. The germline CDR1 and CDR2 sequences are SGHTA and FQGNSA. CDR3 amino acids: CASSLASGGRTDTQYF. CDR3 DNA: TGTGCCAGCAGCTTAGCGAGCGGGGGGCGCACAGATACGCAGTATTTT.